Below are 14 T cell receptor beta chains sequenced from a single sample in a study of identical twins (dated by TCRdb to the mid-2010s). The library relied on 5' RACE. TCRdb shows the sequencer as Illumina HiSeq 2000. TCRdb redid the processing of the public reads, applying fastp at Q25 and MiXCR, and retained in-frame beta chains. Rows are unified per CDR3 protein, each entry keeping the most common DNA and genes. This sample lists 520,000 or so distinct CDR3 sequences; approximately 22% were detected once. The ten largest clones take up around 0.9% of the sample. These records were also assigned to another study, of T cells expressing NK-cell markers.

Sequenced input: CD4+ T cells sorted from blood. The receptors shown here come from a woman younger than 35 in good health.

This clonotype was seen many times. The J gene is TRBJ1-1, the V gene TRBV11-2; D not certain. The CDR3 consists of 13 residues. V gave up 4 bases and J gave up 1 base, with 7 bases separating them. CDR1 SGHAT and CDR2 FQNNGV come from the germline V gene. CDR3 region: CASSSRQNTEAFF. The CDR3 coding sequence is TGTGCCAGCAGCTCGAGACAGAACACTGAAGCTTTCTTT.

This chain connects TRBV7-2 to TRBJ2-7, with D unresolved. Germline V CDR1 and CDR2: SGHTA, FQGNSA. The CDR3 has 14 amino acids. V was clipped by 2 bases and J by 1 base, with 9 bases between them. The CDR3 DNA sequence: TGTGCCAGCAGCTTAATCTCAATTTCCTACGAGCAGTACTTC. It yields the protein CASSLISISYEQYF.

The gene calls are TRBV20-1 and TRBJ2-3; D is tentatively TRBD1 or TRBD2 (5 bases each). Deletions cut 0 bases from V and 1 base from J, with 14 bases between. The V gene's germline CDR1 is DFQATT and CDR2 SNEGSKA (reference sequence). This CDR3 is built from 16 residues. CDR3 in DNA: TGCAGTGCTAGAGATCGACGGGACGGCCGCACAGATACGCAGTATTTT. Translated: CSARDRRDGRTDTQYF.

This clonotype was seen at least ten times. The chain joins TRBV5-1 to TRBJ1-5, with a tentative D call TRBD1 (6 bases). Trimming took 4 bases from V and 2 from J, leaving 10 bases between them. The CDR3 spans 14 residues. CDR1 and CDR2 from the germline V gene are SGHRS and YFSETQ. CDR3 protein: CASSRGGGNQPQHF. The DNA for the CDR3 is TGCGCCAGCAGCCGAGGGGGAGGCAATCAGCCCCAGCATTTT.

This chain joins TRBV6-5 and TRBJ1-1, with a tentative D call TRBD1 (5 bases). V lost 1 base and J 0 bases, leaving 12 bases between the germline ends. The CDR3 loop spans 16 amino acids. Per germline, CDR1 MNHEY and CDR2 SVGAGI. In DNA, the CDR3 is TGTGCCAGCAGTTACTGGGGGGGTTCTATGAACACTGAAGCTTTCTTT. This translates into CASSYWGGSMNTEAFF.

V gene TRBV15 combines with J gene TRBJ2-5; 10 bases align to TRBD2. The CDR3 length is 15 residues. The V and J ends lost 3 bases and 1 base, in that order; junction bases with no gene match: 2. Germline lookup yields CDR1 LNHNV and CDR2 YYDKDF (reference sequence). CDR3 loop: CATSRERGGQETQYF. DNA for the CDR3: TGTGCCACCAGCAGGGAGCGGGGGGGCCAAGAGACCCAGTACTTC.

The rearrangement uses TRBV11-3 and TRBJ1-1; the D gene is possibly TRBD1 (5 bases). The germline V gene encodes CDR1 SGHNT and CDR2 YENEEA. Trimming stripped 3 bases from V and 5 bases from J, with 13 bases between. This CDR3 region has 14 residues. CDR3 nucleotide sequence: TGTGCCAGCAGCTTGGGGCGTGGAAGTACTGAAGCTTTCTTT. It is translated as CASSLGRGSTEAFF.

CDR3 DNA sequence: TGTGCCAGCAGTCCGGGGGTTCCCAGGACAGATACGCAGTATTTT. Translation gives CASSPGVPRTDTQYF. The genes are TRBV6-1 and TRBJ2-3; D perhaps matches TRBD2 (6 bases). The ends were cut back, 5 bases at V and 3 bases at J, with 15 bases in the middle. Germline-derived CDR1 and CDR2 are MNHNS and SASEGT. This CDR3 has 15 residues.

The table lists this clonotype with a few counts. The chain uses TRBV10-3 and TRBJ2-7; D is tentatively TRBD1 or TRBD2 (5 bases each). CDR1 is ENHRY and CDR2 is SYGVKD in the germline V gene. This CDR3 spans 13 amino acids. V shed 10 bases and J shed 0 bases, with 13 bases lying between them. The CDR3 protein is CATSGTDSYEQYF. The DNA of the CDR3 is TGTGCCACGTCCGGGACGGACTCCTACGAGCAGTACTTC.

The chain uses TRBV12-5 and TRBJ2-7; D not certain. CDR3 length equals 13 residues. V was trimmed by 0 bases and J by 6 bases, leaving 9 bases between them. Germline V gene data show CDR1 as LGHNT and CDR2 as FRNRAP. The CDR3 nucleotides are TGTGCTAGTGGTTTGGTACAAGAAGGCGAGCAGTACTTC. This codes for CASGLVQEGEQYF.

The rearrangement uses TRBV29-1 and TRBJ2-1, with 7 positions matching TRBD2. V lost 5 bases and J lost 8; bases outside the gene matches: 9. CDR1 is SQVTM, CDR2 ANQGSEA, per germline. The CDR3 loop spans 13 amino acids. The CDR3 DNA reads as TGCAGCGTTCTAACGGGAGGAAGATATGAGCAGTTCTTC. Amino acid sequence: CSVLTGGRYEQFF.

This clonotype came up a few times. The rearrangement joins TRBV29-1 to TRBJ2-1; 8 bases map to TRBD1. CDR1 is SQVTM and CDR2 is ANQGSEA in the germline V gene. This CDR3 contains 16 residues. Trimming cost V 5 bases and J 3 bases; bases outside gene matches: 12. The CDR3 nucleotides are TGCAGCGTTTCTCTTCGACAGGGGATTGGCTACAATGAGCAGTTCTTC. It translates to CSVSLRQGIGYNEQFF.

This clonotype occurred a few times. The rearrangement uses TRBV20-1 and TRBJ2-6, with D maybe TRBD1 (6 bases). CDR3 length: 16 amino acids. V lost 5 bases, J lost 1 base, and 15 bases lay in between. Germline V gene sequence: CDR1 DFQATT, CDR2 SNEGSKA (reference sequence). The CDR3, as DNA: TGCAGTGCTGTCAAAGGGGGTCAATCTGGGGCCAACGTCCTGACTTTC. As protein: CSAVKGGQSGANVLTF.

CDR3 residues: CSATSVANYGYTF. CDR3 bases: TGCAGTGCTACCTCGGTGGCAAACTATGGCTACACCTTC. V and J are TRBV20-1 and TRBJ1-2; no definite D call. This CDR3 is 13 amino acids long. The V and J ends lost 4 bases and 2 bases respectively, with 11 bases between them. Per germline, CDR1 DFQATT and CDR2 SNEGSKA (reference sequence).